This T cell receptor (beta chain) was recovered during a study of lymphopenia after photon versus proton radiotherapy. The study's findings and limits: Proton therapy kept repertoires fairly stable, unlike photons, which gained effector/memory cells.

The data were produced by immunoSEQ multiplex PCR, yet TCRdb's version contains in-frame clones alone and is incomplete. This sample carries 35,000 to 45,000 clones, approximately 83% of them seen once, and the ten largest clones take roughly 25%. This clone was observed a single time. Its antigen is not known. Trimming left V 5 bases short and J 3 bases short, with 11 bases between. Germline CDR1 reads SGHTA; CDR2 reads FQGNSA. This CDR3 has 14 amino acids. This receptor was taken from a woman aged 70-85 years with pancreatic cancer. The sequencing here drew on peripheral blood, taken from a patient treated with proton-based radiotherapy. The chain uses TRBV7-2 and TRBJ2-1; no clear D. CDR3 sequence (DNA): TGTGCCAGCAGCCCTGGGTTGATCTACAATGAGCAGTTCTTC. Encoded protein: CASSPGLIYNEQFF.